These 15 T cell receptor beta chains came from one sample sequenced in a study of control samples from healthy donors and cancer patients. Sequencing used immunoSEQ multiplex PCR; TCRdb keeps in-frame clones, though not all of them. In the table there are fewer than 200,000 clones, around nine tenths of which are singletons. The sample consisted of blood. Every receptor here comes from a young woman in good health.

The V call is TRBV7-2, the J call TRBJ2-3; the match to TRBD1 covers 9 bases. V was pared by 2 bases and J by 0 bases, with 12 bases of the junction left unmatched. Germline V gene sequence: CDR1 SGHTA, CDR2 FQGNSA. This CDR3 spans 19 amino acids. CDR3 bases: TGTGCCAGCAGCTTAATATGGGACAGGGCTTCGACTAGCACAGATACGCAGTATTTT. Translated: CASSLIWDRASTSTDTQYF.

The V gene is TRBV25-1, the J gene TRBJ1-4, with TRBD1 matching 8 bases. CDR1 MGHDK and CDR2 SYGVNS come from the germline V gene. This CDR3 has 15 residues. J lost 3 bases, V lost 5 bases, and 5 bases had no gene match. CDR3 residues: CASSRQGAANEKLFF. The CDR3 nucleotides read TGTGCCAGCAGTCGTCAGGGGGCAGCTAATGAAAAACTGTTTTTT.

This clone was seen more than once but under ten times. CDR3 sequence: CASSLGSRGEQFF. The CDR3 DNA reads as TGTGCCAGCAGCTTAGGCTCTCGCGGTGAGCAGTTCTTC. The chain uses TRBV7-9 and TRBJ2-1; D is unclear. The CDR3 sequence is 13 residues long. Trimming removed 1 base at V and 9 bases at J, with 10 bases between. Germline CDR1 SEHNR, CDR2 FQNEAQ (reference sequence).

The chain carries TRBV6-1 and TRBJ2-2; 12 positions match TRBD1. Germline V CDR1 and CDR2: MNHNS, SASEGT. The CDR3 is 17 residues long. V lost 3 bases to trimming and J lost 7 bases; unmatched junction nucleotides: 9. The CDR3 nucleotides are TGTGCCAGCAGTGACCGGGGACAGGGGGCATTGGGCGGGGAGCTGTTTTTT. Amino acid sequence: CASSDRGQGALGGELFF.

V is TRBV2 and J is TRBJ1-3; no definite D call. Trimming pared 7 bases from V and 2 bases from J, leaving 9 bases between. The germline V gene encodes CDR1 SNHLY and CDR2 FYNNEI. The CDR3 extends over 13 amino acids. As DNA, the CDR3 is TGTGCCAGCACTCCAGAGACTGGAAACACCATATATTTT. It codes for CASTPETGNTIYF.

The DNA of the CDR3 is TGTGCCAGCAGCTCGCACGGGGTGTCCGGGGAGCTGTTTTTT. Translating it yields CASSSHGVSGELFF. The V call is TRBV11-2, the J call TRBJ2-2; TRBD2 might be the D (5 bases). Germline V gene lookup returns CDR1 SGHAT and CDR2 FQNNGV. The CDR3 covers 14 residues. Trimming left V 4 bases short and J 6 bases short, with 12 bases between.

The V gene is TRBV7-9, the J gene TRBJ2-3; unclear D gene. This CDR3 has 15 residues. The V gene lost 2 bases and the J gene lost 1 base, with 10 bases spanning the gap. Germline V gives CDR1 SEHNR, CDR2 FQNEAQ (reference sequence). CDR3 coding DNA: TGTGCCAGCAGCTTATTGAGTCATGGCACAGATACGCAGTATTTT. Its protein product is CASSLLSHGTDTQYF.

DNA of the CDR3: TGTGCCAGCAGTCCACTCCGACAGGGGCGGGGAAAAGATACGCAGTATTTT. Translated, it gives CASSPLRQGRGKDTQYF. The chain joins TRBV27 to TRBJ2-3; 8 bases line up with TRBD1. Germline CDR1 MNHEY, CDR2 SMNVEV (reference sequence). V lost 5 bases, J lost 5 bases, and 15 bases stayed unmatched. This CDR3 spans 17 amino acids.

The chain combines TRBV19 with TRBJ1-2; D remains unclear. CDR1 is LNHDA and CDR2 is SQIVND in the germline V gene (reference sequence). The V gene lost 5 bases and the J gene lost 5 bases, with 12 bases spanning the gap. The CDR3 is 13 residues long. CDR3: CASSSRSVYGYTF. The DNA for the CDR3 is TGTGCCAGTAGTTCCCGGAGTGTTTATGGCTACACCTTC.

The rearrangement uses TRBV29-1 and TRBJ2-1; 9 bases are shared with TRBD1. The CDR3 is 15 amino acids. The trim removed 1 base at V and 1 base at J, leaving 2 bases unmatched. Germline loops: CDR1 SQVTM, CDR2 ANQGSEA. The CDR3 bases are TGCAGCGTTGAAGGGACAGGGGTTTCCTACAATGAGCAGTTCTTC. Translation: CSVEGTGVSYNEQFF.

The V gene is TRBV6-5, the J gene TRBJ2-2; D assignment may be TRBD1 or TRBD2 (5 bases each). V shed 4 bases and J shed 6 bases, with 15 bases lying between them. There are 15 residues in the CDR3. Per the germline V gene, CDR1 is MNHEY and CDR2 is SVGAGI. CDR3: CASSFPGTFPGELFF. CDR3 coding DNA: TGTGCCAGCAGTTTCCCCGGGACGTTCCCCGGGGAGCTGTTTTTT.

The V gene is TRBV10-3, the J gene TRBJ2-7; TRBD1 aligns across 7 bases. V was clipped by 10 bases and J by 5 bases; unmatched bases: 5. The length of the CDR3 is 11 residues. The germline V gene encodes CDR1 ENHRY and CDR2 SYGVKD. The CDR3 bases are TGTGCCACCGGACAGGTTGACGAGCAGTACGTC. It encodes CATGQVDEQYV.

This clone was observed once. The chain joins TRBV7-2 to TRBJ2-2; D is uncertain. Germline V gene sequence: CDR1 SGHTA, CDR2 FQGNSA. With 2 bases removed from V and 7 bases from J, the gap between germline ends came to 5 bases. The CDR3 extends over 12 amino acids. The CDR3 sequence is CASSLNIGELFF. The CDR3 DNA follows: TGTGCCAGCAGCTTAAATATCGGGGAGCTGTTTTTT.

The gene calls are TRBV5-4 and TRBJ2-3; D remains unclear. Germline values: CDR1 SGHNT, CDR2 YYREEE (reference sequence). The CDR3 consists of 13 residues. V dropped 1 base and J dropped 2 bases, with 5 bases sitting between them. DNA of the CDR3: TGTGCCAGCAGCTTGACGGTCACAGATACGCAGTATTTT. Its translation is CASSLTVTDTQYF.

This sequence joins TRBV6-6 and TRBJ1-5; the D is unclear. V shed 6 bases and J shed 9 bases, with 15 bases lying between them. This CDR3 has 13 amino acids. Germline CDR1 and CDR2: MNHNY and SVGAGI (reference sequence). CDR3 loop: CASSRASWSPQHF. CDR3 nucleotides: TGTGCCAGCAGCAGAGCCTCGTGGTCGCCCCAGCATTTT.